The 31 T cell receptor beta chains listed next were all sequenced from one sample in a study of cytomegalovirus exposure and HLA in healthy donors. 13 Jbeta primers and 60 Vbeta primers were used for the PCR. Libraries were prepared by immunoSEQ multiplex PCR; TCRdb keeps only in-frame clonotypes and omits some of them. The table has approximately 210,000 clones, under 85% seen once. Sample: PBMCs. These receptors were obtained from a woman between 50 and 59 years old in good health and CMV-seropositive.

V gene TRBV7-8 combines with J gene TRBJ2-7, with 7 positions matching TRBD1. Trimming at V came to 4 bases and at J to 2 bases, leaving 2 bases not matched to a gene. Per the germline V gene, CDR1 is SGHVS and CDR2 is FQNEAQ. This CDR3 has 13 residues. CDR3 protein: CASSSQGAYEQYF. As DNA, the CDR3 is TGTGCCAGCAGCTCTCAGGGGGCCTACGAGCAGTACTTC.

This clone showed up just a few times. This chain uses TRBV21-1 with TRBJ1-5; the table's D gene call, TRBD1, was not cross checked with the DNA. TRBV21-1 is an annotated pseudogene. This CDR3 has 19 residues. The CDR3 sequence: CASSKVPRRSRDSNQPQHF. CDR3 bases: TGTGCCAGCAGCAAAGTCCCACGTCGGTCCAGGGATAGCAATCAGCCCCAGCATTTT.

The rearrangement links TRBV6-6 to TRBJ2-7, with TRBD1 matching 7 bases. V gave up 2 bases and J gave up 2 bases; unmatched junction bases: 3. The CDR3 sequence is 14 residues long. From germline, CDR1 is MNHNY and CDR2 SVGAGI (reference sequence). The CDR3 here is CASSYRDRTYEQYF. In DNA, the CDR3 is TGTGCCAGCAGTTACAGGGACAGAACCTACGAGCAGTACTTC.

The chain joins TRBV6-1 to TRBJ1-2, with D tentatively TRBD1 (5 bases). The CDR3 has 14 amino acids. V was clipped by 6 bases and J by 9 bases, with 20 bases between them. Per the germline V gene, CDR1 is MNHNS and CDR2 is SASEGT. The CDR3 nucleotides read TGTGCCAGCAGCGGTGGGGGAGGGAGGTATAGCTACACCTTC. Translated: CASSGGGGRYSYTF.

The rearrangement uses TRBV27 and TRBJ2-7; unclear D gene. With 3 bases removed from V and 0 bases from J, the gap between germline ends came to 15 bases. The CDR3 is 16 amino acids. CDR1 and CDR2 from the germline V gene are MNHEY and SMNVEV (reference sequence). The CDR3 DNA is TGTGCCAGCAGTTTGACACTCCAAACCAGCTCCTACGAGCAGTACTTC. This encodes CASSLTLQTSSYEQYF.

This clone was seen more than once but under ten times. The chain couples TRBV5-1 to TRBJ2-1, with 10 positions matching TRBD2. Losses at the gene ends were 4 bases for V and 6 bases for J; bases not matched to a gene: 7. This CDR3 region has 15 residues. Germline V gene lookup returns CDR1 SGHRS and CDR2 YFSETQ. The CDR3 DNA reads TGCGCCAGCAGCGAGACTAGCGGGTGGCTCAATGAGCAGTTCTTC. Protein: CASSETSGWLNEQFF.

This clone was observed once. The chain employs TRBV5-1 and TRBJ1-2; maybe TRBD1 (5 bases). Trimming removed 4 bases from V and 4 bases from J, with 17 bases in between. CDR3 length: 15 residues. CDR1 is SGHRS and CDR2 is YFSETQ in the germline V gene. The CDR3 loop is CASSGTGRVGYGYTF. The CDR3 nucleotides read TGCGCCAGCAGCGGAACCGGCAGGGTAGGCTATGGCTACACCTTC.

The chain uses TRBV28 and TRBJ1-6; tentatively, D is TRBD1 (5 bases). CDR3 length: 19 amino acids. Germline V gives CDR1 MDHEN, CDR2 SYDVKM. Trimming took off 2 bases at V and 5 bases at J, with 22 bases between the two ends. The DNA for the CDR3 is TGTGCCAGCAGTTTAGATTTGGGCTTTGGGGGGAGGAATAATTCACCCCTCCACTTT. Encoded protein: CASSLDLGFGGRNNSPLHF.

This chain connects TRBV19 to TRBJ2-3; 16 positions match TRBD2. Germline-derived CDR1 and CDR2 are LNHDA and SQIVND (reference sequence). The CDR3 is made up of 15 amino acids. J lost 5 bases, V lost 6 bases, and 2 bases had no gene match. This CDR3 is CASRGLAGGQDTQYF. The DNA for the CDR3 is TGTGCCAGTAGGGGACTAGCGGGGGGGCAAGATACGCAGTATTTT.

V and J are TRBV6-5 and TRBJ1-1; D ambiguous. The germline gives CDR1 MNHEY, CDR2 SVGAGI. The CDR3 covers 13 residues. Trimming took 6 bases from V and 1 from J, leaving 9 bases between them. The CDR3 sequence is CASSWQKNTEAFF. CDR3 nucleotide sequence: TGTGCCAGCAGCTGGCAGAAGAACACTGAAGCTTTCTTT.

The chain joins TRBV4-1 to TRBJ1-4, with 9 bases that match TRBD1. CDR3 size: 17 residues. V gave up 2 bases and J gave up 2 bases; unmatched junction bases: 6. Germline lookup yields CDR1 MGHRA and CDR2 YSYEKL. The CDR3 loop is CASSQTGQGRTNEKLFF. CDR3 coding DNA: TGCGCCAGCAGCCAAACGGGACAGGGTAGGACTAATGAAAAACTGTTTTTT.

This rearrangement joins TRBV13 to TRBJ2-3, with 12 bases that match TRBD2. The V gene end was trimmed by 6 bases and the J gene end by 1 base; junction bases not matched to a gene: 5. CDR1 is PRHDT and CDR2 is FYEKMQ in the germline V gene (reference sequence). The CDR3 loop spans 16 amino acids. CDR3 sequence (DNA): TGTGCCAGCAGGAGACTAGCGGGGGTTGGCACAGATACGCAGTATTTT. It is translated as CASRRLAGVGTDTQYF.

This sequence joins TRBV7-8 and TRBJ2-1; possible D gene TRBD2, 6 bases. Germline V CDR1 and CDR2: SGHVS, FQNEAQ. The CDR3 runs to 14 residues. V shed 1 base and J shed 5 bases, with 9 bases lying between them. The CDR3 reads CASSLEAGDNEQFF. CDR3 bases: TGTGCCAGCAGCTTAGAAGCGGGCGACAATGAGCAGTTCTTC.

This rearrangement joins TRBV9 to TRBJ1-4; 7 nucleotides line up with TRBD1. This CDR3 has 14 amino acids. J was trimmed by 5 bases and V by 4 bases; bases with no gene match: 5. Per the germline V gene, CDR1 is SGDLS and CDR2 is YYNGEE. CDR3 sequence (DNA): TGTGCCAGCAGCCGGACAGGACCAAATGAAAAACTGTTTTTT. Protein: CASSRTGPNEKLFF.

V and J are TRBV18 and TRBJ2-5, with TRBD1 matching 9 bases. CDR1 KGHSH and CDR2 LQKENI come from the germline V gene. V shed 2 bases and J 4 bases; nucleotides not matched to a gene: 11. The CDR3 has 17 amino acids. The CDR3 is CASSPRLQGARRETQYF. The CDR3 DNA reads as TGTGCCAGCTCACCAAGACTACAGGGGGCCAGGCGAGAGACCCAGTACTTC.

The rearrangement joins TRBV6-5 to TRBJ1-1, with D hard to call. The germline V and J ends were trimmed by 4 bases and 5 bases, with 8 bases remaining between them. Germline CDR1 reads MNHEY; CDR2 reads SVGAGI. CDR3 length equals 12 residues. Written as DNA, the CDR3 is TGTGCCAGCAGTTTCCCGGGGACTGAAGCTTTCTTT. Its protein is CASSFPGTEAFF.

The chain is built from TRBV5-4 and TRBJ1-4, with D tentatively TRBD1 (5 bases). V dropped 0 bases and J dropped 8 bases, with 11 bases sitting between them. The CDR3 has 14 residues. Per germline, CDR1 SGHNT and CDR2 YYREEE (reference sequence). This CDR3 reads CASSLEGKGEKLFF. DNA of the CDR3: TGTGCCAGCAGCTTGGAGGGGAAGGGAGAAAAACTGTTTTTT.

This rearrangement joins TRBV7-9 to TRBJ2-2; a possible D gene is TRBD1 (5 bases). Germline-derived CDR1 and CDR2 are SEHNR and FQNEAQ (reference sequence). CDR3 length: 16 residues. V was pared by 3 bases and J by 0 bases, with 11 bases between. The CDR3 region has the DNA TGTGCCAGCAGCTTCCCCCAGGGCTCGAACACCGGGGAGCTGTTTTTT. Translating it yields CASSFPQGSNTGELFF.

This clone was seen only once. The chain employs TRBV7-9 and TRBJ1-4; 7 bases are shared with TRBD1. After removal of 2 bases from V and 1 base from J, the junction contained 4 bases not matched to a gene. The CDR3 totals 16 residues. Germline V gene data show CDR1 as SEHNR and CDR2 as FQNEAQ (reference sequence). The CDR3, as DNA: TGTGCCAGCAGCTTAACAGGGGTAGGAACTAATGAAAAACTGTTTTTT. It is translated as CASSLTGVGTNEKLFF.

The gene calls are TRBV7-2 and TRBJ1-2; no reliable D call. The germline gives CDR1 SGHTA, CDR2 FQGNSA. Trimming left V 4 bases short and J 1 base short, with 10 bases between. The CDR3 runs 14 residues. The chain's CDR3 is CASSSTPGNYGYTF. The CDR3 bases are TGTGCCAGCAGCTCGACCCCGGGTAACTATGGCTACACCTTC.

The chain employs TRBV11-2 and TRBJ2-7; tentatively, D is TRBD1 (6 bases). This CDR3 spans 15 amino acids. Germline V lookup: CDR1 SGHAT, CDR2 FQNNGV. V was trimmed by 5 bases and J by 0 bases, leaving 14 bases between them. CDR3 protein: CASSPDRLGSYEQYF. CDR3 sequence (DNA): TGTGCCAGCAGCCCAGACAGGCTAGGCTCCTACGAGCAGTACTTC. Variable domain in full (rest from reference TRBV11-2 and TRBJ2-7): EAGVAQSPRYKIIEKRQSVAFWCNPISGHATLYWYQQILGQGPKLLIQFQNNGVVDDSQLPKDRFSAERLKGVDSTLKIQPAKLEDSAVYLCASSPDRLGSYEQYFGPGTRLTVT.

The V and J genes are TRBV5-5 and TRBJ1-5, with a tentative D call TRBD1 (5 bases). This CDR3 has 14 amino acids. V lost 1 base to trimming and J lost 5 bases, with 10 bases between them. Per the germline V gene, CDR1 is SGHKS and CDR2 is YYEKEE (reference sequence). The CDR3 coding sequence is TGTGCCAGCAGCTTGAGCTGGGGGGATCAGCCCCAGCATTTT. It yields the protein CASSLSWGDQPQHF.

The chain recombines TRBV11-2 with TRBJ2-7, with a tentative D call TRBD1 (6 bases). The germline V and J ends were trimmed by 4 bases and 2 bases, with 15 bases remaining between them. Germline loops: CDR1 SGHAT, CDR2 FQNNGV. The CDR3 length is 15 residues. The CDR3 spells CASSSYPGVAYEQYF. The CDR3 bases are TGTGCCAGCAGCTCTTACCCAGGGGTAGCCTACGAGCAGTACTTC.

The chain recombines TRBV7-2 with TRBJ1-6; 9 positions agree with TRBD1. Germline values: CDR1 SGHTA, CDR2 FQGNSA. V shed 5 bases and J 5 bases; nucleotides not matched to a gene: 7. The CDR3 is 16 amino acids. The DNA for the CDR3 is TGTGCCAGCAGCACGACAGGGACAGGGAATAATTCACCCCTCCACTTT. This gives the protein CASSTTGTGNNSPLHF.

The chain joins TRBV18 to TRBJ2-3; D is ambiguous. In germline, CDR1 is KGHSH, CDR2 LQKENI. The CDR3 has 13 residues. V was trimmed by 4 bases and J by 6 bases, leaving 11 bases between them. CDR3 loop: CASSLRAADTQYF. In nucleotides, the CDR3 is TGTGCCAGCTCACTCCGCGCAGCGGATACGCAGTATTTT.

The J gene is TRBJ1-4, the V gene TRBV11-2, with D tentatively TRBD1 (6 bases). Trimming removed 6 bases at V and 4 bases at J, with 21 bases between. CDR3 length: 17 residues. CDR1 SGHAT and CDR2 FQNNGV come from the germline V gene. The CDR3 DNA reads as TGTGCCAGCAGTTCCCCTCGTCCGGGACACCGTAATGAAAAACTGTTTTTT. Residues: CASSSPRPGHRNEKLFF.

V and J are TRBV25-1 and TRBJ2-5; tentatively, D is TRBD2 (6 bases). Trimming cost V 5 bases and J 4 bases, with 14 bases left between them. The CDR3 runs to 14 residues. CDR1 is MGHDK, CDR2 SYGVNS, per germline. In DNA, the CDR3 is TGTGCCAGCAGTCCTACCGGGACTTTAGAGACCCAGTACTTC. The encoded protein is CASSPTGTLETQYF.

The chain is built from TRBV30 and TRBJ2-7; D may be TRBD1 (5 bases). Per germline, CDR1 GTSNPN and CDR2 SVGIG (reference sequence). The CDR3 covers 12 residues. Trimming left V 5 bases short and J 5 bases short, with 13 bases between. The CDR3 loop is CAWARVGDEQYF. In DNA form, the CDR3 reads TGTGCCTGGGCCAGGGTTGGCGACGAGCAGTACTTC.

Here the CDR3 reads CASSEGTGSYEQYF. The DNA of the CDR3 is TGTGCCAGCAGCGAAGGGACAGGGTCCTACGAGCAGTACTTC. The chain uses TRBV9 and TRBJ2-7, with 9 bases matching TRBD1. The J segment lost 1 base and the V segment lost 3 bases, leaving 2 bases of the junction unmatched. Germline CDR1 SGDLS, CDR2 YYNGEE. The CDR3 runs 14 residues.

The gene calls are TRBV6-4 and TRBJ2-2; 7 positions agree with TRBD2. V shed 5 bases, J shed 5 bases, and the junction held 5 bases outside the gene matches. From germline, CDR1 is MRHNA and CDR2 SNTAGT. This CDR3 is 14 amino acids long. CDR3 sequence (DNA): TGTGCCAGCAGTCGTCTAGCGGAGACCGGGGAGCTGTTTTTT. It encodes CASSRLAETGELFF.

This chain connects TRBV5-4 to TRBJ2-5; D uncertain. The DNA end is a closer match to TRBJ2-7, so the J assignment may be wrong. The CDR3 length is 13 residues. In germline, CDR1 is SGHNT, CDR2 YYREEE (reference sequence). CDR3 amino acids: CASSPSPTYEQYF. As DNA, the CDR3 is TGTGCCAGCAGCCCTTCCCCCACCTACGAGCAGTACTTC.